The present entry profiles one T cell receptor (beta chain) with its context. This sample was taken from a study of blood T cell repertoires in COVID-19. The overall study: From the United States, Italy and Spain came samples of acute and convalescent COVID-19. T cells, B-cell-depleted T cells, or PBMCs provided the cDNA or gDNA that served as material.

The CDR3 covers 15 residues. Germline assignment: CDR1 SGDLS and CDR2 YYNGEE. The germline V and J ends were trimmed by 2 bases and 2 bases, with 11 bases remaining between them. Here immunoSEQ multiplex PCR was the method, and the copy in TCRdb shows in-frame clones only, minus some. The table lists under 250,000 clones, around four fifths of them singletons. Sequenced: peripheral blood. This TCR was sampled from a woman aged 60-70 years with active or convalescent COVID-19. The V and J genes are TRBV9 and TRBJ2-1; a possible D gene is TRBD2 (5 bases). The CDR3 DNA reads TGTGCCAGCAGCGTTGGACTCGACGCCTACAATGAGCAGTTCTTC. Residues: CASSVGLDAYNEQFF. The full variable domain, with the rest looked up from reference TRBV9 and TRBJ2-1, is DSGVTQTPKHLITATGQRVTLRCSPRSGDLSVYWYQQSLDQGLQFLIQYYNGEERAKGNILERFSAQQFPDLHSELNLSSLELGDSALYFCASSVGLDAYNEQFFGPGTRLTVL.